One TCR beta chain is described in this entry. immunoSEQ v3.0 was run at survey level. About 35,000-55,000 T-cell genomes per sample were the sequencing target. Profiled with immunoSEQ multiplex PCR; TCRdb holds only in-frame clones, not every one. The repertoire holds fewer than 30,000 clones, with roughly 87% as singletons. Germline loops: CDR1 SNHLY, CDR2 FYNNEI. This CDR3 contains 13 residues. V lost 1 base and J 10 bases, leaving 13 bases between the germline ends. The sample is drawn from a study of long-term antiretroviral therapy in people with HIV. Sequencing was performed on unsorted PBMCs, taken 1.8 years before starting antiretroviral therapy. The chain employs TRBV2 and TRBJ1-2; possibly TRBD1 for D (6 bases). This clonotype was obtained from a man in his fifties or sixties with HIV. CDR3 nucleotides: TGTGCCAGCAGTGAAGGGAAAGGGGGAACCTACACCTTC. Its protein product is CASSEGKGGTYTF.